These T cell receptor beta chains were read from a single sample in a study of T cell responses to AZD1222 COVID-19 vaccine. Here immunoSEQ multiplex PCR was the method, and the copy in TCRdb shows in-frame clones only, minus some. The data hold about 150,000 clones, with 90% observed a single time. The sequencing here drew on peripheral blood, taken 28 days after the second AZD1222 dose. All receptors derive from an adult who received the AZD1222 COVID-19 vaccine. CDR3s include the opening cysteine and the closing phenylalanine or tryptophan. A D gene is named only where the DNA matches it firmly. Size is stated for part of the rows, as once, few or many counts, or as a class when the clone is expanded.

CDR3nt	CDR3aa	v_gene	j_gene	abundance	d_gene
TGTGCCACCGGGACTAGCGTCTACAATGAGCAGTTCTTC	CATGTSVYNEQFF	TRBV7-2	TRBJ2-1	.	TRBD2
TGTGCCAGCTTGGGACAAGCAAACACCGGGGAGCTGTTTTTT	CASLGQANTGELFF	TRBV7-9	TRBJ2-2	few	.
TGTGCCAGCAGCAAGACCTACAACGAGCAGTACTTC	CASSKTYNEQYF	TRBV28	TRBJ2-7	.	.
TGTGCCTGGACCCTGGAGAGCTCCTATAATTCACCCCTCCACTTT	CAWTLESSYNSPLHF	TRBV30	TRBJ1-6	.	.
TGTGCCAGCAGGGGGCGAGGACGTAATGGCTACACCTTC	CASRGRGRNGYTF	TRBV6-5	TRBJ1-2	.	.
TGTGCCAGCAGCCCAACGTCCAACGTCCTGACTTTC	CASSPTSNVLTF	TRBV7-9	TRBJ2-6	.	.
TGTGCCAGCAGTTACTCGGTACAGGGATTTTCTCAGCCCCAGCATTTT	CASSYSVQGFSQPQHF	TRBV6-2/TRBV6-3	TRBJ1-5	once	.
TGCGCCAGCAGCTTCAGGGTCGGGAGCTCCTACGAGCAGTACTTC	CASSFRVGSSYEQYF	TRBV5-1	TRBJ2-7	.	.
TGTGCCAGCAGGATACGTCGGGGCGGGACCACAGATACGCAGTATTTT	CASRIRRGGTTDTQYF	TRBV7-8	TRBJ2-3	once	.
TGTGCCAGCTCACCACCCTCTGGACAGGGAGGCACTGAAGCTTTCTTT	CASSPPSGQGGTEAFF	TRBV18	TRBJ1-1	.	TRBD1
TGTGCCAGCAGCAGGACGGACGGGACCCAGTACTTC	CASSRTDGTQYF	TRBV6-5	TRBJ2-5	.	.
TGTGCCAGCAGTTACTCGATGAAGGGGTCGGGCTACACCTTC	CASSYSMKGSGYTF	TRBV6-5	TRBJ1-2	.	.
TGTGCCAGCAGCCAAAGAGACAGGGGCGGCTACACCTTC	CASSQRDRGGYTF	TRBV7-9	TRBJ1-2	.	TRBD1
TGTGCCAGCAGTTCCCGACCGGACCCCGGGGAGCTGTTTTTT	CASSSRPDPGELFF	TRBV6-5	TRBJ2-2	.	.
TGTGCCAGCAGCCAGGGGCAGCCGTACAATGAGCAGTTCTTC	CASSQGQPYNEQFF	TRBV14	TRBJ2-1	once	.
TGTGCCAGCAGTTACTCGTCCGACGGAGGGTACTATGGCTACACCTTC	CASSYSSDGGYYGYTF	TRBV6-5	TRBJ1-2	.	.
TGTGCCAGTCTGTTGGCCACAGGGGGCTTTGTTGGCTACACCTTC	CASLLATGGFVGYTF	TRBV2	TRBJ1-2	.	TRBD1
TGTGCCAGCAGCCGGACAAATAATTCACCCCTCCACTTT	CASSRTNNSPLHF	TRBV6-5	TRBJ1-6	.	.
TGTGCCACCAGCATGATACCGGGGCGCTTAACAGAAGCTTTCTTT	CATSMIPGRLTEAFF	TRBV15	TRBJ1-1	.	.
TGTGCCAGCAGCTTAGCGTACAGAACAGACCAAGCGCCCCAGTACTTC	CASSLAYRTDQAPQYF	TRBV7-6	TRBJ2-5	.	.
TGTGCCAGCTCACCACCCGGTAGGGCTCGATCTTACGAGCAGTACTTC	CASSPPGRARSYEQYF	TRBV18	TRBJ2-7	.	.
TGCAGCGCCCGTATCGGCGGGGAGTGGGCTGAAGCTTTCTTT	CSARIGGEWAEAFF	TRBV29-1	TRBJ1-1	.	.
TGCAGCGTTGACCGGCCGAGAGACACTGAAGCTTTCTTT	CSVDRPRDTEAFF	TRBV29-1	TRBJ1-1	.	.
TGTGCCAGCAGAAGAGGGGGGGACTACGAGCAGTACTTC	CASRRGGDYEQYF	TRBV6-5	TRBJ2-7	.	.
TGCAGCGTTGAGGACTCGCGAGGCACAGATACGCAGTATTTT	CSVEDSRGTDTQYF	TRBV29-1	TRBJ2-3	.	.
TGTGCCAGCAGCTTAGGCCTACAGGCCCCCGTAGCTGAAGCTTTCTTT	CASSLGLQAPVAEAFF	TRBV13	TRBJ1-1	.	.
TGTGCCAGCTACGACAGGTCCTACGAGCAGTACTTC	CASYDRSYEQYF	TRBV5-6	TRBJ2-7	.	.
TGTGCCAGTCCCGAGGGGGGAAATGAAAAACTGTTTTTT	CASPEGGNEKLFF	TRBV19	TRBJ1-4	once	.
TGTGCCAGCAGTGAAGCGGATAATTCACCCCTCCACTTT	CASSEADNSPLHF	TRBV6-1	TRBJ1-6	few	.
TGTGCCAGCAGCTTAACCGGACGTTCAGCGGACACTGAAGCTTTCTTT	CASSLTGRSADTEAFF	TRBV7-6	TRBJ1-1	.	.
TGCGCCAGCAGCCAAGCGGGGAGCGAGCAGTACTTC	CASSQAGSEQYF	TRBV4-1	TRBJ2-7	.	.
TGTGCCAGCAGACAACAAGGTCAGCCCCAGCATTTT	CASRQQGQPQHF	TRBV2	TRBJ1-5	once	.
TGTGCCTGGAGCCTAGCGGGGGAGACCGGGGAGCTGTTTTTT	CAWSLAGETGELFF	TRBV30	TRBJ2-2	.	TRBD2
TGTGCCAGCAGCGTGGGACAGGGGAATACTAATGAAAAACTGTTTTTT	CASSVGQGNTNEKLFF	TRBV9	TRBJ1-4	.	TRBD1
TGTGCCAGCAGTGACAGACGGAACTATGGCTACACCTTC	CASSDRRNYGYTF	TRBV6-1	TRBJ1-2	.	.
TGCGCCAGCAGCTTGAACACAGGGAACACTGAAGCTTTCTTT	CASSLNTGNTEAFF	TRBV5-1	TRBJ1-1	.	.
TGTGCCAGCAGAGGGGGGTCCTACGAGCAGTACTTC	CASRGGSYEQYF	TRBV2	TRBJ2-7	.	.
TGTGCCAGCAGCCCGGGAAGCGGGGAGCTGTTTTTT	CASSPGSGELFF	TRBV27	TRBJ2-2	few	.
TGCGCCAGCACCAACTTGGGTTACTTC	CASTNLGYF	TRBV23-1	TRBJ2-5	.	.
TGTGCCAGCAGCTTGGGTGTGCGGGGTGAGCAGTTCTTC	CASSLGVRGEQFF	TRBV7-9	TRBJ2-1	.	.
TGTGCCAGCAGCTCGCTTCTCTGGGGTCAAGAGACCCAGTACTTC	CASSSLLWGQETQYF	TRBV7-9	TRBJ2-5	.	.
TGTGCCAGCAGTGACTCAACTAGCGGGACCTACAATGAGCAGTTCTTC	CASSDSTSGTYNEQFF	TRBV6-4	TRBJ2-1	.	TRBD2
TGTGCCAGCAGCCCCCCCTTAGCCGGGGAGCTGTTTTTT	CASSPPLAGELFF	TRBV9	TRBJ2-2	.	.
TGTGCCAGCAGTGAGGGGGCGGGAGCAGAGACCCAGTACTTC	CASSEGAGAETQYF	TRBV6-1	TRBJ2-5	.	.
TGTGCCAGTAGTATCTATGGGGGGCTCGGGAACACTGAAGCTTTCTTT	CASSIYGGLGNTEAFF	TRBV19	TRBJ1-1	.	.
TGTGCCAGCAGTCCCGGGACAGGGACATCGAACACTGAAGCTTTCTTT	CASSPGTGTSNTEAFF	TRBV2	TRBJ1-1	.	TRBD1